The entry below gives a single T cell receptor (beta chain) sequence along with its context. This specimen comes from a study of T cell clones after liver transplantation. Study-wide background: Post-transplant blood was tracked for graft-donor-reactive T cell clones identified in a pre-transplant mixed lymphocyte reaction. Draws occurred before transplant, before withdrawal, and after complete or failed withdrawal. Tolerance: complete withdrawal held at least one year, liver enzymes staying within twice normal.

Some clones are missing from TCRdb's copy, which holds only in-frame ones; the method was immunoSEQ multiplex PCR. Counted here are about 16,000 clones, about nine tenths occurring once; the ten biggest clones make up 40% to 55%. The CDR3 consists of 16 residues. CDR1 and CDR2 (germline): LGHNA, YNFKEQ. V lost 0 bases and J lost 8; bases outside the gene matches: 5. This TCR was sampled from a human donor who received a liver transplant. Sequenced here: CD8+ T cells from blood, sampled before liver transplant. The chain carries TRBV4-2 and TRBJ2-1; 12 nucleotides align to TRBD1. The CDR3 reads CASSQDIGTGGHEQFF. CDR3 sequence (DNA): TGTGCCAGCAGCCAAGATATAGGGACAGGGGGCCATGAGCAGTTCTTC.